These T cell receptor beta chains were read from a single sample in a study of blood T cell repertoires in COVID-19. The assay was immunoSEQ multiplex PCR, and TCRdb's table has in-frame clones only and misses some. The sample lists roughly 41,000 clones, 70% to 90% occurring once. The specimen sequenced was peripheral blood. These receptors were obtained from a human donor in a cohort sampled during active COVID-19. CDR3s include the opening cysteine and the closing phenylalanine or tryptophan. D genes are given only for firm matches. Size tells how often a clone was seen (once, few, many) or the class of an expanded clone, and some rows leave it out.

d_call	v_call	clone_size	j_call	cdr3_nt	cdr3_aa
TRBD2	TRBV7-6	NA	TRBJ2-1	TGTGCCAGCAGCTTAACTAGCGTACCCTACAATGAGCAGTTCTTC	CASSLTSVPYNEQFF
NA	TRBV28	NA	TRBJ2-1	TGTGCCAGCATAACTGGTGGGCTCGGGGACAATGAGCAGTTCTTC	CASITGGLGDNEQFF
NA	TRBV7-9	once	TRBJ2-1	TGTGCCAGCAGCTTAACGGCTAGCCACGACAATGAGCAGTTCTTC	CASSLTASHDNEQFF
TRBD1	TRBV16	NA	TRBJ1-1	TGTGCCAGCAGCGAAACAGGGGCCCCGACGGGCGAAGCTTTCTTT	CASSETGAPTGEAFF
NA	TRBV12-5	NA	TRBJ2-1	TGTGCTAGTGTCGATTCTGGGCAGGGAAGTAAAAATGAGCAGTTCTTC	CASVDSGQGSKNEQFF
TRBD2	TRBV7-3	NA	TRBJ2-7	TGTGCCAGCAGCTTAAGGGCTAGCGGGCCCTACGAGCAGTACTTC	CASSLRASGPYEQYF
NA	TRBV21-1	NA	TRBJ1-1	TGTGCCAGCAGCCCCCGGACAGGGGACACTGAAGCTTTCTTT	CASSPRTGDTEAFF
NA	TRBV11-2	NA	TRBJ2-7	TGTGCCAGCAGCTCCCGGACAGGGAGGGCCTCCTACGAGCAGTACTTC	CASSSRTGRASYEQYF
NA	TRBV7-9	NA	TRBJ1-2	TGTGCCAGCAGCCGCGGGACCGTCTACACCTTC	CASSRGTVYTF
NA	TRBV5-1	NA	TRBJ2-1	TGCGCCAGCAGCTTGTCTAGAAGTGCAAGCTCCTACAATGAGCAGTTCTTC	CASSLSRSASSYNEQFF
TRBD1	TRBV28	once	TRBJ1-5	TGTGCCAGCAGTCCGGGACAGGGGTACAATCAGCCCCAGCATTTT	CASSPGQGYNQPQHF
TRBD1	TRBV24-1	few	TRBJ1-5	TGTGCCACCAGTGAGCCGGGACAGGGTCAGCCCCAGCATTTT	CATSEPGQGQPQHF
NA	TRBV27	NA	TRBJ1-1	TGTGCCAGCAGTTTATCAGCGGGGGCAAAGAACACTGAAGCTTTCTTT	CASSLSAGAKNTEAFF
TRBD1	TRBV25-1	NA	TRBJ1-1	TGTGCCAGCAGTGACCCGGGACAGGGGGTCACTGAAGCTTTCTTT	CASSDPGQGVTEAFF
NA	TRBV3-1/TRBV3-2	NA	TRBJ1-1	TGTGCCAGCAGCCAAGCTGGGAGGACGCGCACTGAAGCTTTCTTT	CASSQAGRTRTEAFF
NA	TRBV19	NA	TRBJ1-5	TGTGCCAGTAGTTGGTGGGGCCAAAGCAATCAGCCCCAGCATTTT	CASSWWGQSNQPQHF
TRBD1	TRBV28	NA	TRBJ2-5	TGTGCCAGCAGTCCTGGGACAGCCGGCGCCGAGACCCAGTACTTC	CASSPGTAGAETQYF
NA	TRBV7-8	NA	TRBJ1-5	TGTGCCAGCAGCTTAAGGAAACAGGGAAGGAATCAGCCCCAGCATTTT	CASSLRKQGRNQPQHF
TRBD1	TRBV27	NA	TRBJ1-4	TGTGCCAGCAGTTCCAACAACAGGGGGTCGTGGGAAAAACTGTTTTTT	CASSSNNRGSWEKLFF
TRBD1	TRBV5-5	NA	TRBJ1-1	TGTGCCAGCAGCTTAGGGACAGGGGCTGAAGCTTTCTTT	CASSLGTGAEAFF
NA	TRBV2	few	TRBJ1-5	TGTGCCAGCAGTGAACAATTTAGCAATCAGCCCCAGCATTTT	CASSEQFSNQPQHF
NA	TRBV10-1	NA	TRBJ2-1	TGCGCCAGCAGTGAGACCAAGGGGATGCCAGGGTTCTTC	CASSETKGMPGFF
NA	TRBV21-1	NA	TRBJ2-7	TGTGCCAGCAGCTCCCGGGGTCGGGACAGGGCGTTACTTTTGAGCTCCTACGAGCAGTACTTC	CASSSRGRDRALLLSSYEQYF
TRBD1	TRBV3-1/TRBV3-2	NA	TRBJ2-1	TGTGCCAGCAGTCCTAATGGCAGGGGGCAGTACAATGAGCAGTTCTTC	CASSPNGRGQYNEQFF
TRBD2	TRBV5-1	NA	TRBJ2-1	TGCGCCAGCAGCTCCAGGACTAGCGAAAACAATGAGCAGTTCTTC	CASSSRTSENNEQFF
NA	TRBV7-8	NA	TRBJ2-7	TGTGCCAGCAGCTTAGGGGCGGGATGGTCGAACGAGCAGTACTTC	CASSLGAGWSNEQYF
NA	TRBV5-1	NA	TRBJ2-7	TGCGCCAGCAGCTTTCAACAGGGACCCTACGAGCAGTACTTC	CASSFQQGPYEQYF
TRBD2	TRBV5-4	NA	TRBJ2-1	TGTGCCAGCAGCTTAGTTGTGGGAGGCGGGGGTGAGCAGTTCTTC	CASSLVVGGGGEQFF
NA	TRBV4-2	once	TRBJ2-5	TGTGCCAGCAGCCAAGGAACAGCGGAGTGGGAGACCCAGTACTTC	CASSQGTAEWETQYF
NA	TRBV12-5	NA	TRBJ1-6	TGTGCTAGTGGTTTGGTCTTAGGCCGGGGTAATAATTCACCCCTCCACTTT	CASGLVLGRGNNSPLHF
TRBD1	TRBV6-5	NA	TRBJ2-2	TGTGCCAGCACCTTAACAGGGGCGGGCACCGGGGAGCTGTTTTTT	CASTLTGAGTGELFF
TRBD2	TRBV19	NA	TRBJ2-7	TGTGCCAGTAGCTCTACTAGCGGGAGTCTCTACGAGCAGTACTTC	CASSSTSGSLYEQYF
NA	TRBV11-2	NA	TRBJ1-2	TGTGCCAGCAGCCGGGGGGGTAACTATGGCTACACCTTC	CASSRGGNYGYTF
TRBD2	TRBV10-1	NA	TRBJ2-5	TGCGCCAGCAGTCAGCGGGAGAAGGGTTCTGAGACCCAGTACTTC	CASSQREKGSETQYF
TRBD2	TRBV6-2/TRBV6-3	NA	TRBJ2-3	TGTGCCAGCAGCCCCACTAGCGGGAGGCCCACAGATACGCAGTATTTT	CASSPTSGRPTDTQYF
NA	TRBV3-1/TRBV3-2	NA	TRBJ2-7	TGTGCCAGCAGCCAAGTTCGAACGGGGAACTCCTACGAGCAGTACTTC	CASSQVRTGNSYEQYF
TRBD2	TRBV30	few	TRBJ2-7	TGTGCCTGGAGCGGGACTAGCGGGACTATTACTCTTTACGAGCAGTACTTC	CAWSGTSGTITLYEQYF
NA	TRBV13	NA	TRBJ1-2	TGTGCCAGCAGCCCCCCCAGGACAGTCTTCTATGGCTACACCTTC	CASSPPRTVFYGYTF
NA	TRBV12-5	NA	TRBJ1-1	TGTGCTAGTGGTTCTCCAGACACAGGGATTAAGAACACTGAAGCTTTCTTT	CASGSPDTGIKNTEAFF
NA	TRBV23-1	NA	TRBJ2-7	TGCGCCAGCAGTCACTACGGGACCTACGAGCAGTACTTC	CASSHYGTYEQYF
TRBD2	TRBV6-5	NA	TRBJ2-1	TGTGCCAGCAGCCAATATAGCGGGAGGGCCAATGAGCAGTTCTTC	CASSQYSGRANEQFF
NA	TRBV10-3	NA	TRBJ1-4	TGTGCCATCAGTCGGGTAGAGAGAGAAAAACTGTTTTTT	CAISRVEREKLFF
TRBD1	TRBV5-6	NA	TRBJ1-2	TGTGCCAGCAGCAGCGACAGGGGTCCGAGCCGGGGCTACACCTTC	CASSSDRGPSRGYTF
NA	TRBV7-6	NA	TRBJ1-1	TGTGCCAGCAGCTTAGGGGCAGGGAACACTGAAGCTTTCTTT	CASSLGAGNTEAFF
TRBD1	TRBV28	NA	TRBJ2-7	TGTGCCAGCAGTTTAGGGACAGGTCGCTACGAGCAGTACTTC	CASSLGTGRYEQYF
TRBD2	TRBV6-5	NA	TRBJ2-1	TGTGCCAGCGGGATGCCGGGACTAGCGAGCCATGAGCAGTTCTTC	CASGMPGLASHEQFF
TRBD1	TRBV6-5	NA	TRBJ2-7	TGTGCCAGCAGGATTGGACAGGGGAAGTACGAGCAGTACTTC	CASRIGQGKYEQYF
NA	TRBV4-2	NA	TRBJ2-2	TGTGCCAGCAGCCTCCCGAACTCCGAACACACCGGGGAGCTGTTTTTT	CASSLPNSEHTGELFF
TRBD1	TRBV19	NA	TRBJ1-1	TGTGCCAGTAGCTCAGACAGGGCAACTGAAGCTTTCTTT	CASSSDRATEAFF
NA	TRBV6-5	NA	TRBJ2-7	TGTGCCAGCAGACCTACTCTTAGAGAGACCTACGAGCAGTACTTC	CASRPTLRETYEQYF
TRBD1	TRBV19	once	TRBJ1-1	TGTGCCAGCAGGAGCCCGGACAGGTACCGGGGGAACACTGAAGCTTTCTTT	CASRSPDRYRGNTEAFF
TRBD2	TRBV7-9	NA	TRBJ2-3	TGTGCCAGCAGCTTAGGACTAGCCGATGCAGATACGCAGTATTTT	CASSLGLADADTQYF
TRBD1	TRBV11-2	NA	TRBJ1-4	TGTGCCAGCAGCTTAGGAACAGGGGGGACAGGGGGCTCTGAAAAACTGTTTTTT	CASSLGTGGTGGSEKLFF
NA	TRBV5-6	NA	TRBJ1-1	TGTGCCAGCAGCTTGGCAAGGGGATTGAACACTGAAGCTTTCTTT	CASSLARGLNTEAFF
TRBD2	TRBV4-1	NA	TRBJ2-3	TGCGCCAGCAGCCAAGATTCACTAGCGGGAGGGCCTAGAGGCACAGATACGCAGTATTTT	CASSQDSLAGGPRGTDTQYF
TRBD1	TRBV12-3/TRBV12-4	NA	TRBJ1-4	TGTGCCAGCAGCCCGGACAGGGAAAAACTGTTTTTT	CASSPDREKLFF
TRBD1	TRBV19	NA	TRBJ1-5	TGTGCCAGTAGTAGGGACCCGGGACAGGGTACGTATAGCAATCAGCCCCAGCATTTT	CASSRDPGQGTYSNQPQHF
TRBD1	TRBV11-2	NA	TRBJ2-7	TGTGCCAGCAGTTACGCGGGACAGGGGTACGAGCAGTACTTC	CASSYAGQGYEQYF
TRBD1	TRBV7-6	NA	TRBJ1-1	TGTGCCAGCAGCTTAAGGGAAGGGGGCAAGGCTGAAGCTTTCTTT	CASSLREGGKAEAFF